The rows below give T cell receptor beta chains drawn from one sample of a study of OX40 agonist ivuxolimab in advanced cancers. Measured with immunoSEQ multiplex PCR; TCRdb has only the in-frame clones, and not every one. The sample carries 100,000 or so clones, approximately 90% recorded once. Sequencing was performed on CD4+ or CD8+ T cells sorted from blood, taken in a trial of the OX40 agonist ivuxolimab. The receptors were sampled from an adult with an advanced solid tumor such as melanoma, head and neck, liver or kidney cancer. The conserved cysteine and the conserved F or W are not part of the CDR3 here. The D gene is left open where the match is weak.

d_call: -; j_call: TRBJ1-4; v_call: TRBV4-3; cdr3_aa: ASSRFGGDNEKLF
d_call: TRBD1; j_call: TRBJ2-5; v_call: TRBV7-9; cdr3_aa: ASSSDDRARETQY
d_call: -; j_call: TRBJ2-1; v_call: TRBV7-2; cdr3_aa: ASSRTVEQF
d_call: -; j_call: TRBJ1-2; v_call: TRBV28; cdr3_aa: ASSFGRGKDYGYT
d_call: -; j_call: TRBJ2-1; v_call: TRBV30; cdr3_aa: AWSSGRTYNEQF
d_call: -; j_call: TRBJ1-2; v_call: TRBV2; cdr3_aa: ASSPPGYT
d_call: TRBD2; j_call: TRBJ2-1; v_call: TRBV30; cdr3_aa: ACLADSYNEQF
d_call: -; j_call: TRBJ2-6; v_call: TRBV7-2; cdr3_aa: ASRTTGTGANVLT
d_call: -; j_call: TRBJ1-1; v_call: TRBV25-1; cdr3_aa: ASSPGYTEAF
d_call: -; j_call: TRBJ1-4; v_call: TRBV5-1; cdr3_aa: ASSEVFATNEKLF
d_call: -; j_call: TRBJ1-1; v_call: TRBV5-1; cdr3_aa: ASSLDEFATGISAPEAF
d_call: -; j_call: TRBJ1-4; v_call: TRBV6-5; cdr3_aa: ASRRAVVGGEKLF
d_call: -; j_call: TRBJ2-5; v_call: TRBV5-1; cdr3_aa: ASSLDGIETQY
d_call: -; j_call: TRBJ1-1; v_call: TRBV5-1; cdr3_aa: ASSSGAGDTEAF
d_call: TRBD2; j_call: TRBJ2-3; v_call: TRBV6-5; cdr3_aa: ASSYSLAGGLGTQY
d_call: -; j_call: TRBJ2-5; v_call: TRBV6-1; cdr3_aa: ASSELVSGETQY
d_call: TRBD2; j_call: TRBJ2-3; v_call: TRBV9; cdr3_aa: ASSVAAGGPGTDTQY
d_call: TRBD2; j_call: TRBJ2-1; v_call: TRBV7-9; cdr3_aa: ASSPGLAGFNEQF
d_call: -; j_call: TRBJ2-3; v_call: TRBV6-5; cdr3_aa: ASSLGGAPTDTQY
d_call: TRBD1; j_call: TRBJ2-2; v_call: TRBV11-2; cdr3_aa: ASSRDSPSANTGELF
d_call: TRBD1; j_call: TRBJ2-7; v_call: TRBV18; cdr3_aa: ASSVGTGDSYEQY
d_call: -; j_call: TRBJ1-1; v_call: TRBV10-2; cdr3_aa: ASNLQGLNTEAF
d_call: -; j_call: TRBJ2-2; v_call: TRBV7-3; cdr3_aa: ASSPNTGELF
d_call: -; j_call: TRBJ1-2; v_call: TRBV6-5; cdr3_aa: ASIKDGNSYGYT
d_call: TRBD1; j_call: TRBJ1-2; v_call: TRBV5-1; cdr3_aa: ASSQLHRGSYT
d_call: -; j_call: TRBJ1-2; v_call: TRBV30; cdr3_aa: AWSVKGSKFYGYT
d_call: -; j_call: TRBJ1-6; v_call: TRBV28; cdr3_aa: ASSLFRAGTSPLH
d_call: -; j_call: TRBJ2-6; v_call: TRBV19; cdr3_aa: ASSPEFSGANVLT
d_call: TRBD1; j_call: TRBJ1-1; v_call: TRBV18; cdr3_aa: ASSPPGGRGTEAF
d_call: -; j_call: TRBJ2-4; v_call: TRBV5-1; cdr3_aa: ASSPGVRAKNIQY
d_call: -; j_call: TRBJ2-7; v_call: TRBV6-5; cdr3_aa: ASSYERGASYEQY
d_call: -; j_call: TRBJ2-7; v_call: TRBV7-2; cdr3_aa: ASSPGGAGAREQY
d_call: TRBD2; j_call: TRBJ2-3; v_call: TRBV4-2; cdr3_aa: ASSQDPAGGPDTQY
d_call: TRBD2; j_call: TRBJ2-7; v_call: TRBV28; cdr3_aa: ASTPQPGTSGSYEQY
d_call: TRBD1; j_call: TRBJ2-3; v_call: TRBV5-4; cdr3_aa: ASSPKGGTGRFTQY
d_call: TRBD2; j_call: TRBJ2-3; v_call: TRBV5-1; cdr3_aa: ASREGAGVSDTQY
d_call: -; j_call: TRBJ1-5; v_call: TRBV27; cdr3_aa: ASSPAGGNQPQH
d_call: -; j_call: TRBJ1-5; v_call: TRBV6-5; cdr3_aa: ASRPGLGDQPQH
d_call: -; j_call: TRBJ2-7; v_call: TRBV6-5; cdr3_aa: ASSLDATYEQY
d_call: -; j_call: TRBJ2-3; v_call: TRBV2; cdr3_aa: ASSGLGGGTDTQY
d_call: -; j_call: TRBJ2-7; v_call: TRBV5-1; cdr3_aa: ASSLAEGGYEQY
d_call: TRBD2; j_call: TRBJ2-3; v_call: TRBV9; cdr3_aa: ASSVSSGRTDTQY
d_call: TRBD1; j_call: TRBJ2-3; v_call: TRBV10-3; cdr3_aa: AISDIQGSTDTQY
d_call: TRBD2; j_call: TRBJ2-3; v_call: TRBV27; cdr3_aa: ASSPRTSGGLGADTQY
d_call: -; j_call: TRBJ2-5; v_call: TRBV5-1; cdr3_aa: ASSLARAPETQY
d_call: TRBD2; j_call: TRBJ2-1; v_call: TRBV4-2; cdr3_aa: ASSQTSGRTSNEQF
d_call: -; j_call: TRBJ1-2; v_call: TRBV28; cdr3_aa: ASSPANQELINYGYT
d_call: TRBD2; j_call: TRBJ2-5; v_call: TRBV19; cdr3_aa: ASSMGGRQETQY
d_call: -; j_call: TRBJ2-3; v_call: TRBV7-9; cdr3_aa: ASSPLGSQTDTQY
d_call: TRBD1; j_call: TRBJ1-1; v_call: TRBV5-1; cdr3_aa: ASSAGQGADRLNTEAF
d_call: TRBD2; j_call: TRBJ2-2; v_call: TRBV29-1; cdr3_aa: SATLAGVYTGELF
d_call: TRBD2; j_call: TRBJ2-3; v_call: TRBV5-1; cdr3_aa: ASSSPSLAGGRQDTQY
d_call: -; j_call: TRBJ1-1; v_call: TRBV5-4; cdr3_aa: ASSLGGGPEAF
d_call: -; j_call: TRBJ1-5; v_call: TRBV4-1; cdr3_aa: ASSVDSTNQPQH